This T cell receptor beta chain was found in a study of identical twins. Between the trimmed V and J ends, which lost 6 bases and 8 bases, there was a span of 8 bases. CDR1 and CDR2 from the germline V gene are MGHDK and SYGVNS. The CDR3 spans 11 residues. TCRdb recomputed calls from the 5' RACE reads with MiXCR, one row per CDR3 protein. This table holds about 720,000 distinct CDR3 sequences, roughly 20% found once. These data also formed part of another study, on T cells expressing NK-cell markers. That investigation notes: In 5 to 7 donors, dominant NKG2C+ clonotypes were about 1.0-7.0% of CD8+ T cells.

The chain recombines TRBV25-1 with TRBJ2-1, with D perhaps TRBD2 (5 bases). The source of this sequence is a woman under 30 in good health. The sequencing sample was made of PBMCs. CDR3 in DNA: TGTGCCAGCAGGGACGGGGATGAGCAGTTCTTC. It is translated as CASRDGDEQFF.